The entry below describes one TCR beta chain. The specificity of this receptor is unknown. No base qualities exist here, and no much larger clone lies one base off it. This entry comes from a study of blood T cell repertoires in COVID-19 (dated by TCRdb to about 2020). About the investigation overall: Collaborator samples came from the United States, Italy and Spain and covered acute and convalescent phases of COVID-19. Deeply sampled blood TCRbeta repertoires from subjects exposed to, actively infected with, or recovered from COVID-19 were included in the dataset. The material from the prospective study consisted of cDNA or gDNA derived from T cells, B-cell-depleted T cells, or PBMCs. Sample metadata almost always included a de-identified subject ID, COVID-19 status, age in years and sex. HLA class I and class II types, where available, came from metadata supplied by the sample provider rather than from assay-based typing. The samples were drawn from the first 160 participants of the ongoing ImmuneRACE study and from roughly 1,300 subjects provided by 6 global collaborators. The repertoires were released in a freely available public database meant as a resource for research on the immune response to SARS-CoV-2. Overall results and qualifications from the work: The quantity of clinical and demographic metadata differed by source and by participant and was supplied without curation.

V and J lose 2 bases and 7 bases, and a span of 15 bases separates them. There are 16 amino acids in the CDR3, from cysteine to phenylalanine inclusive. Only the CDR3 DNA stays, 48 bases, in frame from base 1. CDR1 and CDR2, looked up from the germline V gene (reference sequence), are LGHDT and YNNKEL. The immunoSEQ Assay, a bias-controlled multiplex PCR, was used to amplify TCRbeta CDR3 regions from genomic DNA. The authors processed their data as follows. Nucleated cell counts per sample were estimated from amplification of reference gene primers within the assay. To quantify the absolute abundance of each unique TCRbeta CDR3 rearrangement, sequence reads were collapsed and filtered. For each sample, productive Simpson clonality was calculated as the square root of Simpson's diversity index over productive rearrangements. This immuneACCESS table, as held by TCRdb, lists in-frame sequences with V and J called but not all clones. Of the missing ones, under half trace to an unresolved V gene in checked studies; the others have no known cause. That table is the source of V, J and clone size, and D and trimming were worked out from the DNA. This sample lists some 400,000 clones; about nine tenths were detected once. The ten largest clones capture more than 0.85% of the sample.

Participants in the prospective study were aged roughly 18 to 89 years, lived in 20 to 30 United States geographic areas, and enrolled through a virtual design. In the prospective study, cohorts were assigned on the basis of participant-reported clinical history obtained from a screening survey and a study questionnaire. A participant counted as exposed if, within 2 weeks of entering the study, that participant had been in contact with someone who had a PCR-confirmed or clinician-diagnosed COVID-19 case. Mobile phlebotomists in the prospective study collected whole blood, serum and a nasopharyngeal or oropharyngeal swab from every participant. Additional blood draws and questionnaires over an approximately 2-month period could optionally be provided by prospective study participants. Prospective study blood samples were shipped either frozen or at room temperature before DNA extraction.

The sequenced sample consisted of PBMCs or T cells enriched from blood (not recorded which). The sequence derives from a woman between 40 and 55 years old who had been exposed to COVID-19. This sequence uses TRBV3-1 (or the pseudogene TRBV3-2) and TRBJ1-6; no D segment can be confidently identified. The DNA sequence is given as TGTGCCAGCAGCCAACATTCTCGTGCAGGAAATTCACCCCTCCACTTT. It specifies CASSQHSRAGNSPLHF.